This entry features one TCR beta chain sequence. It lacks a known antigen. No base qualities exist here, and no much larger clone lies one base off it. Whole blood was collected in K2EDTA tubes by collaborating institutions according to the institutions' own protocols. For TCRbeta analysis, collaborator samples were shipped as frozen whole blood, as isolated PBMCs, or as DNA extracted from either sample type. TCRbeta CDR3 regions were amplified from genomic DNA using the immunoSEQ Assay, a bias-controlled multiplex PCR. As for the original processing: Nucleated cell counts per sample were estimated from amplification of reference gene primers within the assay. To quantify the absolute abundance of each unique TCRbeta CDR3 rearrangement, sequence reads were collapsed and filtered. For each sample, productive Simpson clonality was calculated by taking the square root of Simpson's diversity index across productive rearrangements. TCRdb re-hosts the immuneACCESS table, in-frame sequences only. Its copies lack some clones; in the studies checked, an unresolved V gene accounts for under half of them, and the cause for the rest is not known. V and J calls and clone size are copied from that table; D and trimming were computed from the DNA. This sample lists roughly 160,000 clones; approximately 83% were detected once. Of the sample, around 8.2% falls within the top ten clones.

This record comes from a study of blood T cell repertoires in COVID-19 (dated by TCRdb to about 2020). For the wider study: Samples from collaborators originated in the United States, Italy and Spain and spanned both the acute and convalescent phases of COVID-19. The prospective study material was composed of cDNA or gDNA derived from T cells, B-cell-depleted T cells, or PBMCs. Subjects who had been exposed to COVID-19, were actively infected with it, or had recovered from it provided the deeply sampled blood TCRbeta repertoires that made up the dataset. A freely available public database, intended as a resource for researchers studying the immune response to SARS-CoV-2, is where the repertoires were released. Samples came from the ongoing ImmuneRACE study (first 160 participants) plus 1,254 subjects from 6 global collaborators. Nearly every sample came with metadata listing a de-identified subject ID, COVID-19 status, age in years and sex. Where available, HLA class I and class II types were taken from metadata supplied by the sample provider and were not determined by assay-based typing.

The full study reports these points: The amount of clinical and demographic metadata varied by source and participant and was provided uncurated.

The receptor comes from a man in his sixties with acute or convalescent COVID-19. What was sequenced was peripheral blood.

DNA sequence: TGCGCCAGCAGCTTGGCCCCGGTCAACTATGGCTACACCTTC. Translated, this gives CASSLAPVNYGYTF. The chain is assembled from TRBV5-1 and TRBJ1-2; the D gene remains uncertain. Including the terminal cysteine and phenylalanine, the CDR3 comprises 14 residues. Only the CDR3 DNA is retained, 42 bases long and in frame from the first base. Per the germline V gene, SGHRS is the CDR1 and YFSETQ is the CDR2. V is reduced by 0 bases and J by 2 bases, leaving a spacing of 8 bases between them.